This T cell receptor beta chain is drawn from a study of CD8+ T cells in alopecia areata. Investigators sorted PBMCs to obtain both CD4+ and CD8+ T cells. Following extraction, RNA underwent reverse transcription to cDNA, which served as the sequencing template. The method was immunoSEQ multiplex PCR; TCRdb's version includes in-frame clones alone and lacks a portion of them. This table holds fewer than 200,000 clones, 50% to 70% found once. CDR1 and CDR2 from the germline V gene are SGHVS and FQNEAQ. The CDR3 has 18 residues. The V and J ends lost 5 bases and 5 bases, in that order; junction bases with no gene match: 19.

This specimen consisted of CD4+ T cells sorted from blood, obtained at week 0. V and J are TRBV7-8 and TRBJ2-7; 9 positions agree with TRBD1. The sequence was obtained from a human donor with alopecia areata. CDR3: CASSARSTGGAISHEQYF. In DNA, the CDR3 is TGTGCCAGCAGCGCCCGGTCCACAGGGGGCGCGATATCCCACGAGCAGTACTTC.